One sample yielded the 32 T cell receptor beta chains listed below, sequenced in a study of monozygotic twins with inflammatory bowel disease. TCRdb reprocessed the 5' RACE reads; each CDR3 protein has one entry and no DNA is given. The table for this sample gives approximately 340,000 distinct CDR3 sequences. Specimen: blood. All receptors come from a human donor with ulcerative colitis or Crohn's disease, or a healthy co-twin of an affected twin (not recorded which).

The J gene is TRBJ2-6, the V gene TRBV5-1. This CDR3 is built from 15 residues. CDR1 is SGHRS, CDR2 YFSETQ, per germline. The CDR3 spells CASSLQIPGANVLTF.

The rearrangement links TRBV6-2 or TRBV6-3 to TRBJ1-2; TCRdb picks TRBD1, but there is no DNA to check that call. This CDR3 contains 13 residues. Germline V lookup: CDR1 MNHEY, CDR2 SVGEGT. This CDR3 is CASSSGGAYGYTF.

The chain has TRBV11-2 and TRBJ2-7. CDR1 and CDR2 from the germline V gene are SGHAT and FQNNGV. This CDR3 has 11 residues. The CDR3 loop reads CASSWSYEQYF.

This chain joins TRBV3-1 and TRBJ1-2. Germline V CDR1 and CDR2: LGHDT, YNNKEL (reference sequence). This CDR3 is built from 14 residues. CDR3: CASSQGGSDYGYTF. The whole variable domain, filled in from reference TRBV3-1 and TRBJ1-2, reads DTAVSQTPKYLVTQMGNDKSIKCEQNLGHDTMYWYKQDSKKFLKIMFSYNNKELIINETVPNRFSPKSPDKAHLNLHINSLELGDSAVYFCASSQGGSDYGYTFGSGTRLTVV.

This chain links TRBV5-5 with TRBJ1-1. The germline CDR1 and CDR2 sequences are SGHKS and YYEKEE (reference sequence). The CDR3 spans 14 residues. The CDR3: CASSLAWGSAEAFF.

V and J are TRBV5-5 and TRBJ2-2. The CDR3 totals 15 residues. From germline, CDR1 is SGHKS and CDR2 YYEKEE (reference sequence). CDR3 loop: CASSSKPLNTGELFF.

This rearrangement joins TRBV5-1 to TRBJ2-3; lacking DNA, the TRBD2 call made by TCRdb goes unchecked. The germline V gene encodes CDR1 SGHRS and CDR2 YFSETQ. The CDR3 is made up of 16 amino acids. CDR3: CASSLVVSGGADTQYF.

The CDR3 sequence: CASSQDRRPQGSRVEKLFF. The chain combines TRBV4-3 with TRBJ1-4; TCRdb reports TRBD1, a call that lacks DNA to check it against. Per the germline V gene, CDR1 is LGHNA and CDR2 is YSLEER. This CDR3 is 19 amino acids long.

J is TRBJ2-3 and V is TRBV20-1; TCRdb indicates TRBD1, and absent DNA this call remains unverified. Germline loops: CDR1 DFQATT, CDR2 SNEGSKA (reference sequence). CDR3 length equals 18 residues. CDR3 amino acids: CSARDSTGRRGYTDTQYF.

The rearrangement joins TRBV20-1 to TRBJ2-7; TCRdb indicates TRBD1, and absent DNA this call remains unverified. The CDR3 contains 14 residues. The germline V gene has CDR1 DFQATT and CDR2 SNEGSKA (reference sequence). The CDR3 sequence: CSARWGPKFYEQYF.

The chain joins TRBV7-9 to TRBJ2-5. Germline lookup yields CDR1 SEHNR and CDR2 FQNEAQ (reference sequence). This CDR3 has 14 residues. The CDR3 spells CASSGTWYQETQYF. Complete variable domain (other parts from reference TRBV7-9 and TRBJ2-5): DTGVSQNPRHKITKRGQNVTFRCDPISEHNRLYWYRQTLGQGPEFLTYFQNEAQLEKSRLLSDRFSAERPKGSFSTLEIQRTEQGDSAMYLCASSGTWYQETQYFGPGTRLLVL.

The chain uses TRBV5-1 and TRBJ2-5; TCRdb returns TRBD1, unconfirmable since there is no DNA. Germline CDR1 SGHRS, CDR2 YFSETQ. This CDR3 has 14 amino acids. The CDR3 region is CASSLGGVAETQYF.

The chain couples TRBV12-3 or TRBV12-4 to TRBJ2-2; TCRdb proposes TRBD1, but this gene call is untestable without DNA. This CDR3 region has 15 residues. CDR3 protein: CASRRGTGSTGELFF.

V gene TRBV6-5 combines with J gene TRBJ2-5; TCRdb picks TRBD2, but there is no DNA to check that call. This CDR3 is 14 amino acids long. Germline values: CDR1 MNHEY, CDR2 SVGAGI. The chain's CDR3 is CASSYLSGKETQYF.

V is TRBV5-1 and J is TRBJ2-1. CDR3 length equals 14 residues. CDR1 and CDR2 (germline): SGHRS, YFSETQ. This CDR3 is CASSSHPSYNEQFF.

The chain recombines TRBV4-3 with TRBJ2-1. This CDR3 comprises 13 residues. Germline values: CDR1 LGHNA, CDR2 YSLEER. The CDR3 region is CASSQDGVNEQFF.

The J gene is TRBJ1-6, the V gene TRBV20-1; TCRdb indicates TRBD1, and absent DNA this call remains unverified. CDR3 size: 14 residues. In germline, CDR1 is DFQATT, CDR2 SNEGSKA (reference sequence). This chain's CDR3 is CSARVTGSGSPLHF.

The chain recombines TRBV10-3 with TRBJ2-5; TCRdb's D gene call, TRBD2, goes unchecked for lack of DNA. Germline CDR1 and CDR2: ENHRY and SYGVKD. CDR3 size: 12 residues. The CDR3 region is CAIRGGTETQYF.

This rearrangement joins TRBV20-1 to TRBJ1-2. Germline assignment: CDR1 DFQATT and CDR2 SNEGSKA (reference sequence). This CDR3 has 13 amino acids. CDR3 loop: CSARRDGSYGYTF.

The gene calls are TRBV19 and TRBJ2-3; the D gene TCRdb calls, TRBD1, cannot be checked with no DNA. The CDR3 extends over 15 amino acids. Per the germline V gene, CDR1 is LNHDA and CDR2 is SQIVND (reference sequence). The CDR3 reads CASSITSSTGDTQYF.

This chain uses TRBV6-1 with TRBJ2-3; TCRdb outputs TRBD2, but without DNA this stays unchecked. The CDR3 length is 14 residues. Germline assignment: CDR1 MNHNS and CDR2 SASEGT. The CDR3 spells CASRFGGPTDTQYF.

The chain joins TRBV12-3 or TRBV12-4 to TRBJ1-1; absent DNA, TCRdb's TRBD1 call cannot be checked. The CDR3 loop spans 18 amino acids. The CDR3 here is CASSSRGRPKVRDTEAFF.

The chain employs TRBV20-1 and TRBJ1-5. The CDR3 is 13 residues long. Germline loops: CDR1 DFQATT, CDR2 SNEGSKA (reference sequence). This CDR3 reads CSARRAQNQPQHF.

The rearrangement links TRBV7-2 to TRBJ1-1; the D call of TRBD1 rests on TCRdb alone, since no DNA is present to check it. The CDR3 covers 15 residues. Germline CDR1 reads SGHTA; CDR2 reads FQGNSA. This CDR3 is CASSTEHGGNTEAFF.

The chain couples TRBV10-3 to TRBJ1-5; TCRdb reports TRBD1, a call that lacks DNA to check it against. The CDR3 consists of 15 residues. In germline, CDR1 is ENHRY, CDR2 SYGVKD. CDR3 amino acids: CAIGEIGTPNQPQHF.

The CDR3 protein is CASSFMNNYGYTF. J is TRBJ1-2 and V is TRBV11-2. The V gene's germline CDR1 is SGHAT and CDR2 FQNNGV. The length of the CDR3 is 13 residues.

The V call is TRBV4-3, the J call TRBJ2-1; TCRdb gives TRBD1 as the D gene, but with no DNA this cannot be confirmed. This CDR3 comprises 14 residues. Per the germline V gene, CDR1 is LGHNA and CDR2 is YSLEER. The CDR3: CASSQDRGSGEQFF.

This chain connects TRBV5-1 to TRBJ2-2; TCRdb indicates TRBD2, and absent DNA this call remains unverified. The germline CDR1 and CDR2 sequences are SGHRS and YFSETQ. The CDR3 is 14 amino acids. The CDR3 loop is CASSYSGETGELFF.

The J gene is TRBJ1-3, the V gene TRBV28. The CDR3 covers 14 residues. The germline gives CDR1 MDHEN, CDR2 SYDVKM. CDR3 sequence: CASSSTYTGNTIYF. Using reference TRBV28 and TRBJ1-3 for the parts outside the CDR3, the full variable domain is DVKVTQSSRYLVKRTGEKVFLECVQDMDHENMFWYRQDPGLGLRLIYFSYDVKMKEKGDIPEGYSVSREKKERFSLILESASTNQTSMYLCASSSTYTGNTIYFGEGSWLTVV.

The gene calls are TRBV27 and TRBJ2-7; TCRdb indicates TRBD1, and absent DNA this call remains unverified. This CDR3 has 14 amino acids. CDR1 is MNHEY and CDR2 is SMNVEV in the germline V gene (reference sequence). CDR3 in amino acids: CASSLYGGAYEQYF.

The chain uses TRBV2 and TRBJ2-7; as DNA is missing, the TRBD2 call by TCRdb cannot be tested. CDR3 length: 18 amino acids. Germline CDR1 reads SNHLY; CDR2 reads FYNNEI. Here the CDR3 reads CASSGGLGLAGDSYEQYF.

This rearrangement joins TRBV20-1 to TRBJ1-1; as DNA is missing, the TRBD1 call by TCRdb cannot be tested. The CDR3 is 13 residues long. Germline loops: CDR1 DFQATT, CDR2 SNEGSKA (reference sequence). This chain's CDR3 is CSTDRGMNTEAFF.